This T cell receptor (beta chain) was identified in a study of shared clonotypes between healthy human individuals. Assay runs were performed at deep level. Measured with immunoSEQ multiplex PCR; TCRdb has only the in-frame clones, and not every one. The sample carries approximately 500,000 clones, approximately 79% recorded once. Every donor was a Caucasian adult from Nashville, Tennessee. The CDR3 consists of 15 residues. Germline CDR1 and CDR2: MNHNY and SVGAGI (reference sequence). The V gene lost 5 bases and the J gene lost 4 bases, with 18 bases spanning the gap. The sample consisted of PBMCs. The chain employs TRBV6-6 and TRBJ2-7; D assignment may be TRBD1 or TRBD2 (5 bases each). The TCR sequence derives from a woman aged 40 to 55 in good health. Some clones in this sample may be carry-over from other donors' samples. The CDR3 DNA reads as TGTGCCAGCAGTCCCGGGACCCTCTGGGGTTACGAGCAGTACTTC. Translation gives CASSPGTLWGYEQYF.